This note documents a single TCR beta chain sequence. The entry originates in a study of blood T cell repertoires in COVID-19. Study as a whole: PBMCs, B-cell-depleted T cells, or T cells provided the cDNA or gDNA that made up the material.

Germline lookup yields CDR1 SGHTA and CDR2 FQGTGA. The CDR3 has 13 residues. V was clipped by 3 bases and J by 3 bases, with 6 bases between them. Libraries were prepared by immunoSEQ multiplex PCR; TCRdb keeps only in-frame clonotypes and omits some of them. This table holds 130,000 to 150,000 clones, about 84% found once. Sample: peripheral blood. The chain combines TRBV7-3 with TRBJ2-1, with D possibly TRBD2 on 5 matching bases. The TCR was taken from a man aged 60 to 75 with active or convalescent COVID-19. As DNA, the CDR3 is TGTGCCAGCAGCTTTAGCGTCTACAATGAGCAGTTCTTC. Translated: CASSFSVYNEQFF.